This record covers a single T cell receptor beta chain. Its antigen is unknown. V lost 6 bases and J 3 bases, leaving 9 bases between the germline ends. Looked up from germline, CDR1 is SGHAT and CDR2 is FQDESV (reference sequence). This CDR3 is 14 amino acids long. These data belong to a study of cytomegalovirus exposure and HLA in healthy donors. Study results and limitations: Sequencing likely produced, as an artifact, a cluster of highly shared sequence variants. The authors excluded some V segments, including TRBV6-2 and TRBV6-3, as indistinguishable.

Use of 60 Vbeta and 13 Jbeta primers characterized the PCR. Repertoires were generated with immunoSEQ multiplex PCR, while TCRdb's copy carries only in-frame clones and drops some. The sample consists of some 150,000 clones, 82% of them appearing once. Material: PBMCs. The source of this sequence is a woman in her forties or fifties in good health and CMV-seropositive. This chain connects TRBV11-1 to TRBJ2-6; a weak D match, TRBD2 (6 bases). The CDR3, as DNA: TGTGCCAGCAGTAGGGGACTTGGGGCCAACGTCCTGACTTTC. Its protein product is CASSRGLGANVLTF.